The following is a T cell receptor (beta chain) sequence with its context. Participant age was roughly 18 to 100 years, and participants resided in roughly 24 US areas. The study assigned cohorts using participant-reported clinical history. This sample was taken from a study of blood T cell repertoires in COVID-19. Study-level background: Sites across the United States, Italy and Spain contributed samples from acute and convalescent COVID-19. T cells, B-cell-depleted T cells, or PBMCs provided the cDNA or gDNA that served as material.

This CDR3 has 14 residues. Germline-derived CDR1 and CDR2 are MNHNY and SVGAGI (reference sequence). Losses at the gene ends were 7 bases for V and 0 bases for J; bases not matched to a gene: 3. Produced via immunoSEQ multiplex PCR; TCRdb's table is partial and in-frame only. The data show approximately 250,000 clones, about nine tenths seen once. Material: PBMCs or T cells enriched from blood (not recorded which). The genes are TRBV6-6 and TRBJ1-5, with 7 bases that match TRBD1. The source is a woman in her thirties or forties with acute COVID-19. The CDR3 loop reads CASTDRDSNQPQHF. DNA for the CDR3: TGTGCCAGCACCGACAGGGATAGCAATCAGCCCCAGCATTTT.